This is a list of T cell receptor beta chains from one sample in a study of response to subunit inactivated influenza vaccine. TCRdb reanalysed the RT-PCR reads using MiXCR and keeps one entry per CDR3 protein. The sample records 430,000 or so distinct CDR3 sequences, approximately 9.9% being singletons. The specimen was PBMCs from blood, collected more than 35 days after vaccination. The receptor set was obtained from a man aged 45 to 65 who received an inactivated influenza vaccine. CDR3s include the opening cysteine and the closing phenylalanine or tryptophan. The D gene is left open where the match is weak. For some rows the clone size is stated as once, few or many, or as a class when expanded; others skip it.

J: TRBJ1-5
size: few
D: TRBD1
V: TRBV6-2/TRBV6-3
DNA: TGTGCCAGCAAGGACAGGGCCGATCAGCCCCAGCATTTT
CDR3: CASKDRADQPQHF

J: TRBJ2-3
size: .
D: .
V: TRBV18
DNA: TGTGCCAGCTCACTTTCTCTAGCGGATACGCAGTATTTT
CDR3: CASSLSLADTQYF

J: TRBJ2-2
size: .
D: .
V: TRBV20-1
DNA: TGCAGTGCTAGCCGGGCATCGAACACCGGGGAGCTGTTTTTT
CDR3: CSASRASNTGELFF

J: TRBJ2-1
size: many
D: TRBD2
V: TRBV7-3
DNA: TGTGCCAGCAGCTTAATACTAGCGCCTGACAATGAGCAGTTCTTC
CDR3: CASSLILAPDNEQFF

J: TRBJ2-2
size: .
D: TRBD1
V: TRBV11-2
DNA: TGTGCCAGCAGCTCGACCAGGTCCGGGACAGTAAGGGACACCGGGGAGCTGTTTTTT
CDR3: CASSSTRSGTVRDTGELFF

J: TRBJ1-5
size: many
D: .
V: TRBV4-2
DNA: TGTGCCAGCAGCCAAGATGAGGGTAGCAATCAGCCCCAGCATTTT
CDR3: CASSQDEGSNQPQHF

J: TRBJ2-3
size: few
D: TRBD2
V: TRBV20-1
DNA: TGCAGTGCTAGTTCCGCGGCGGGGGGGTCCCAAGATACGCAGTATTTT
CDR3: CSASSAAGGSQDTQYF

J: TRBJ2-2
size: .
D: TRBD2
V: TRBV3-1
DNA: TGTGCCAGCAGCCCTAGCGGGGGGCGCAACACCGGGGAGCTGTTTTTT
CDR3: CASSPSGGRNTGELFF

J: TRBJ2-1
size: .
D: TRBD1
V: TRBV5-1
DNA: TGCGCCAGCAGCCCTTTTTCAACAGGGGTCTCCTACAATGAGCAGTTCTTC
CDR3: CASSPFSTGVSYNEQFF

J: TRBJ2-2
size: .
D: TRBD1
V: TRBV5-5
DNA: TGTGCCAGCAGCTCTATCCGGGGACAGGGGGAACGGACCGGGGAGCTGTTTTTT
CDR3: CASSSIRGQGERTGELFF

J: TRBJ2-7
size: many
D: .
V: TRBV12-3/TRBV12-4
DNA: TGTGCCAGCAGTTTTATCAGGGCTCGGGACGAGCAGTACTTC
CDR3: CASSFIRARDEQYF

J: TRBJ1-2
size: many
D: .
V: TRBV7-2
DNA: TGTGCCAGCAGCCCGTCCGGACCCTATGGCTACACCTTC
CDR3: CASSPSGPYGYTF

J: TRBJ1-1
size: .
D: TRBD1
V: TRBV29-1
DNA: TGCAGCGTGCACTACAGGGGTGACACTGAAGCTTTCTTT
CDR3: CSVHYRGDTEAFF

J: TRBJ2-7
size: few
D: .
V: TRBV7-2
DNA: TGTGCCAGCAGCTCTACGGCCATCTCCTACGAGCAGTACTTC
CDR3: CASSSTAISYEQYF

J: TRBJ1-4
size: .
D: .
V: TRBV10-2
DNA: TGCGCCAGCATGGGGTTTAATGAAAAACTGTTTTTT
CDR3: CASMGFNEKLFF

J: TRBJ2-3
size: .
D: TRBD2
V: TRBV4-1
DNA: TGCGCCAGCAGCCAGTCCAACTGGACTAGCGGGAACCAAATCCCTAGCACAGATACGCAGTATTTT
CDR3: CASSQSNWTSGNQIPSTDTQYF

J: TRBJ2-1
size: .
D: TRBD2
V: TRBV28
DNA: TGTGCCAGCAGTTCAGACTTAGCGGGAGTAAAATACAATGAGCAGTTCTTC
CDR3: CASSSDLAGVKYNEQFF

J: TRBJ2-1
size: few
D: .
V: TRBV4-1
DNA: TGCGCCAGCAGCCAAGATGCCCTCACAGGCTTCGATGAGCAGTTCTTC
CDR3: CASSQDALTGFDEQFF

J: TRBJ2-7
size: .
D: .
V: TRBV28
DNA: TGTGCCAGCAGTTTTCCTACTGCAGGGGTATCCTACGAGCAGTACTTC
CDR3: CASSFPTAGVSYEQYF

J: TRBJ1-1
size: few
D: .
V: TRBV24-1
DNA: TGTGCCACCAGTCCAGACAAGAACACTGAAGCTTTCTTT
CDR3: CATSPDKNTEAFF

J: TRBJ2-2
size: few
D: .
V: TRBV7-8
DNA: TGTGCCAGCAGCTTAGCGAGCCTCCTTAGCACCGGGGAGCTGTTTTTT
CDR3: CASSLASLLSTGELFF

J: TRBJ2-1
size: .
D: TRBD2
V: TRBV24-1
DNA: TGTGCCACCAGTGAGGGACTAGCGGGAGGTCTTCCTTACAATGAGCAGTTCTTC
CDR3: CATSEGLAGGLPYNEQFF